The sequence of this T cell receptor beta chain was determined in a study of blood T cell repertoires in COVID-19. Study-level information: Whether acute or convalescent, the COVID-19 samples came from the United States, Italy and Spain. Nucleic acid was either cDNA or gDNA, and it came from T cells, B-cell-depleted T cells, or PBMCs.

As originally analysed: The assay estimated nucleated cells by amplifying reference gene primers. Clones were read by immunoSEQ multiplex PCR, and TCRdb kept only the in-frame ones, dropping some. The V and J calls and clone size are taken from that table; D and trimming were inferred from the DNA. Of roughly 140,000 clones in the sample, 85% were seen once. Trimming left V 5 bases short and J 2 bases short, with 12 bases between. Germline values: CDR1 SGHAT, CDR2 FQNNGV. The CDR3 extends over 14 amino acids. Sequences were obtained from peripheral blood. The chain couples TRBV11-2 to TRBJ1-2, with D unclear. This sequence was found in a woman in her 40s with active or convalescent COVID-19. The CDR3, as DNA: TGTGCCAGCAGCCCTTCGGGCGGGAACTATGGCTACACCTTC. Translating gives CASSPSGGNYGYTF.